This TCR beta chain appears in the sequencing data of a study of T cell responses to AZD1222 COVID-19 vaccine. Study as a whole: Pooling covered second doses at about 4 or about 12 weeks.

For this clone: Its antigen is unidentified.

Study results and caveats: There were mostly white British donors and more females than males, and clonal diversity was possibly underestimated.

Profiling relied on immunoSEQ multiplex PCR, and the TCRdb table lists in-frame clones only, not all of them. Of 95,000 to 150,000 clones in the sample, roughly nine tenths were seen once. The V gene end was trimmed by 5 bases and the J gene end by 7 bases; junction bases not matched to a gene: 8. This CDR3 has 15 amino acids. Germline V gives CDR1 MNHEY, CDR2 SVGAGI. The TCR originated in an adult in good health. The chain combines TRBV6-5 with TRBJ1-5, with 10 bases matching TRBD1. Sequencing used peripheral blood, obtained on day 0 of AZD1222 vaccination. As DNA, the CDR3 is TGTGCCAGCAGTAAATACGGGACAGGGGACCAGCCCCAGCATTTT. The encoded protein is CASSKYGTGDQPQHF.